This record covers a single TCR beta chain. The target antigen is unknown. Germline CDR1 and CDR2: SGHTA and FQGTGA. This CDR3 has 19 residues. Losses at the gene ends were 5 bases for V and 0 bases for J; bases not matched to a gene: 11. The sample belongs to a study of cytomegalovirus exposure and HLA in healthy donors. Across the study: Unique TCRs numbering around 80 million, obtained from HLA-typed donors, made up an early data release.

Study observations and caveats: The authors enumerated 150 to 200 TCR beta chains as linked to cytomegalovirus. Most TCR sequences were seen very rarely across donors, but some public TCRs occurred in many. CMV serostatus was the sole immune exposure information available.

Researchers ran the PCR with 60 Vbeta and 13 Jbeta primers. Sequenced by immunoSEQ multiplex PCR; TCRdb stores in-frame clones only, minus some. The sample shows some 74,000 clones, 60% to 75% of them seen only once. The V call is TRBV7-3, the J call TRBJ2-6; TRBD1 agrees at 9 bases. This receptor was obtained from a man aged 35 to 55 in good health and CMV-seropositive. Sequencing used PBMCs. CDR3 DNA: TGTGCCAGCAGCGCTCGGGACAGGGAATGGTACTCTGGGGCCAACGTCCTGACTTTC. Its protein is CASSARDREWYSGANVLTF.